The 31 T cell receptor beta chains listed next were all sequenced from one sample in a study of shared clonotypes between healthy human individuals. Sequenced by immunoSEQ multiplex PCR; TCRdb stores in-frame clones only, minus some. The data show about 1.1 million clones, about four fifths seen once. The sequenced sample consisted of memory CD4+ T cells from PBMCs. Regarding subset: CD45RA-negative fraction. The receptors here all came from a man between 18 and 29 years old in good health. Some clones in this sample may be carry-over from other donors' samples.

This chain connects TRBV5-4 to TRBJ1-4; 9 nucleotides agree with TRBD1. Germline CDR1 reads SGHNT; CDR2 reads YYREEE (reference sequence). The CDR3 consists of 15 residues. J lost 3 bases, V lost 1 base, and 1 base had no gene match. Written as DNA, the CDR3 is TGTGCCAGCAGCTTGCGGACAGGGGCTAATGAAAAACTGTTTTTT. It codes for CASSLRTGANEKLFF.

The chain uses TRBV9 and TRBJ2-1; D may be TRBD2 (5 bases). CDR3 length equals 13 residues. Trimming cost V 3 bases and J 10 bases, with 14 bases left between them. Per the germline V gene, CDR1 is SGDLS and CDR2 is YYNGEE. CDR3 amino acids: CASSGTYTGEQFF. As DNA, the CDR3 is TGTGCCAGCAGCGGGACCTACACGGGGGAGCAGTTCTTC. Filled out from reference TRBV9 and TRBJ2-1, the complete variable domain reads DSGVTQTPKHLITATGQRVTLRCSPRSGDLSVYWYQQSLDQGLQFLIQYYNGEERAKGNILERFSAQQFPDLHSELNLSSLELGDSALYFCASSGTYTGEQFFGPGTRLTVL.

The table lists this clone with a count of one. The chain couples TRBV9 to TRBJ2-7; D unclear. V was cut by 0 bases and J by 5 bases, with 9 bases left in between. CDR1 is SGDLS, CDR2 YYNGEE, per germline. The CDR3 is made up of 13 amino acids. CDR3 protein: CASSVDHSDEQYF. CDR3 DNA sequence: TGTGCCAGCAGCGTAGATCATTCGGACGAGCAGTACTTC.

The chain combines TRBV28 with TRBJ2-1; D is perhaps TRBD1 or TRBD2 (5 bases each). V dropped 7 bases and J dropped 4 bases, with 20 bases sitting between them. Germline assignment: CDR1 MDHEN and CDR2 SYDVKM. CDR3 size: 16 residues. CDR3 in amino acids: CASNPTRGASYNEQFF. In DNA, the CDR3 is TGTGCCAGCAACCCCACCCGGGGCGCCTCTTACAATGAGCAGTTCTTC.

The chain carries TRBV7-2 and TRBJ1-1, with D unclear. Trimming cost V 3 bases and J 1 base, with 6 bases left between them. CDR3 size: 13 residues. CDR1 is SGHTA, CDR2 FQGNSA, per germline. This chain's CDR3 is CASSFKGNTEAFF. As DNA, the CDR3 is TGTGCCAGCAGCTTCAAGGGGAACACTGAAGCTTTCTTT.

The gene calls are TRBV27 and TRBJ2-7; 13 bases map to TRBD2. V trimming: 6 bases; J trimming: 2 bases; junction bases outside the gene matches: 4. This CDR3 is 15 amino acids long. Per the germline V gene, CDR1 is MNHEY and CDR2 is SMNVEV (reference sequence). Here the CDR3 reads CASSAGTSGTYEQYF. CDR3 sequence (DNA): TGTGCCAGCAGCGCCGGGACTAGCGGGACCTACGAGCAGTACTTC.

This chain connects TRBV5-1 to TRBJ1-1; D gene uncertain. The germline V gene has CDR1 SGHRS and CDR2 YFSETQ. This CDR3 contains 14 residues. Between the trimmed V and J ends, which lost 4 bases and 6 bases, there was a span of 16 bases. CDR3 DNA: TGCGCCAGCAGCCCCCGCGGGGAGGTAGCTGAAGCTTTCTTT. Encoded protein: CASSPRGEVAEAFF.

V and J are TRBV5-1 and TRBJ1-1, with D hard to call. This CDR3 is 15 amino acids long. Trimming took off 4 bases at V and 1 base at J, with 14 bases between the two ends. Germline V gives CDR1 SGHRS, CDR2 YFSETQ. The CDR3 spells CASSPEEGRNTEAFF. In DNA form, the CDR3 reads TGCGCCAGCAGCCCCGAAGAGGGCCGGAACACTGAAGCTTTCTTT. Supplemented by reference TRBV5-1 and TRBJ1-1, the full variable domain reads KAGVTQTPRYLIKTRGQQVTLSCSPISGHRSVSWYQQTPGQGLQFLFEYFSETQRNKGNFPGRFSGRQFSNSRSEMNVSTLELGDSALYLCASSPEEGRNTEAFFGQGTRLTVV.

This clone was recorded a few times. The V call is TRBV27, the J call TRBJ2-1, with TRBD2 matching 11 bases. The germline gives CDR1 MNHEY, CDR2 SMNVEV (reference sequence). This CDR3 comprises 16 residues. V was pared by 4 bases and J by 3 bases, with 5 bases of the junction left unmatched. DNA of the CDR3: TGTGCCAGCAGTTCCCGACTAGCGGGGTTCTACAATGAGCAGTTCTTC. Amino acid sequence: CASSSRLAGFYNEQFF.

This clone appeared once. This chain connects TRBV15 to TRBJ1-4; a weak D match, TRBD1 (5 bases). This CDR3 is built from 18 residues. V lost 3 bases, J lost 5 bases, and 22 bases lay in between. CDR1 is LNHNV, CDR2 YYDKDF, per germline (reference sequence). CDR3: CATSSGPGRGRSNEKLFF. CDR3 bases: TGTGCCACCAGCAGCGGACCGGGACGAGGACGGTCGAATGAAAAACTGTTTTTT.

This chain joins TRBV7-3 and TRBJ2-5; no reliable D call. V lost 1 base and J lost 0, with 6 bases in between. Germline V gene lookup returns CDR1 SGHTA and CDR2 FQGTGA. CDR3 length: 14 residues. The DNA for the CDR3 is TGTGCCAGCAGCTTAATGGGGAACCAAGAGACCCAGTACTTC. Translating gives CASSLMGNQETQYF.

As for this clone: Other DNA variants within this sample encode the same CDR3. The chain couples TRBV20-1 to TRBJ2-7; D is possibly TRBD2 (5 bases). CDR3 length: 10 amino acids. CDR1 is DFQATT, CDR2 SNEGSKA, per germline (reference sequence). Trimming cost V 6 bases and J 4 bases, with 7 bases left between them. The CDR3 coding sequence is TGCAGTGCCGGGGAGTACGAGCAGTACTTC. Translated: CSAGEYEQYF.

V and J are TRBV5-4 and TRBJ2-3; D is possibly TRBD2 (5 bases). Germline loops: CDR1 SGHNT, CDR2 YYREEE (reference sequence). V lost 0 bases and J 0 bases, leaving 8 bases between the germline ends. This CDR3 spans 15 amino acids. As DNA, the CDR3 is TGTGCCAGCAGCTTGGTCACGGGAAGCACAGATACGCAGTATTTT. Translated, it gives CASSLVTGSTDTQYF.

The J gene is TRBJ1-1, the V gene TRBV6-1, with no clear D. Per the germline V gene, CDR1 is MNHNS and CDR2 is SASEGT. This CDR3 is built from 14 residues. V lost 7 bases and J 0 bases, leaving 12 bases between the germline ends. CDR3: CASNGFGMNTEAFF. CDR3 DNA sequence: TGTGCCAGCAACGGTTTCGGGATGAACACTGAAGCTTTCTTT.

This chain's CDR3 is CASSEGARDNQPQHF. Written as DNA, the CDR3 is TGTGCCAGCAGTGAAGGGGCCAGGGACAATCAGCCCCAGCATTTT. The chain has TRBV2 and TRBJ1-5, with a possible D match to TRBD1 (5 bases). V shed 1 base and J shed 3 bases, with 10 bases lying between them. CDR1 is SNHLY, CDR2 FYNNEI, per germline. The CDR3 contains 15 residues.

The chain uses TRBV28 and TRBJ2-7; perhaps TRBD1 as D (6 bases). The V end lost 9 bases, the J end lost 0 bases, and 15 bases lay between the germline ends. Per germline, CDR1 MDHEN and CDR2 SYDVKM. The CDR3 consists of 14 residues. CDR3 amino acids: CASKTGPDSYEQYF. CDR3 nucleotides: TGTGCCAGTAAGACAGGCCCCGACTCCTACGAGCAGTACTTC.

The chain couples TRBV11-3 to TRBJ2-2, with a possible D match to TRBD2 (6 bases). The germline V gene encodes CDR1 SGHNT and CDR2 YENEEA. This CDR3 is 16 amino acids long. Between the trimmed V and J ends, which lost 5 bases and 0 bases, there was a span of 13 bases. CDR3 DNA: TGTGCCAGCAGCCCCCGCGGGGTGCCGAACACCGGGGAGCTGTTTTTT. Its translation is CASSPRGVPNTGELFF. The variable domain in full, completed from reference TRBV11-3 and TRBJ2-2, reads EAGVVQSPRYKIIEKKQPVAFWCNPISGHNTLYWYLQNLGQGPELLIRYENEEAVDDSQLPKDRFSAERLKGVDSTLKIQPAELGDSAVYLCASSPRGVPNTGELFFGEGSRLTVL.

This clone has a count of ten or more. This sample also contains other DNA sequences that code for the same CDR3. The V and J genes are TRBV6-1 and TRBJ1-1; unclear D gene. Germline V CDR1 and CDR2: MNHNS, SASEGT. V lost 0 bases and J lost 0, with 8 bases in between. This CDR3 contains 15 residues. This CDR3 is CASSEARSLNTEAFF. DNA of the CDR3: TGTGCCAGCAGTGAAGCGCGGTCGCTGAACACTGAAGCTTTCTTT.

This clone was detected a few times. The identical CDR3 is also encoded by other nucleotide sequences in the sample. The V gene is TRBV7-2, the J gene TRBJ2-7, with D possibly being TRBD1 (6 bases). Germline lookup yields CDR1 SGHTA and CDR2 FQGNSA. Between the trimmed V and J ends, which lost 1 base and 3 bases, there was a span of 13 bases. The CDR3 covers 15 residues. CDR3 DNA: TGTGCCAGCAGCTTAGAGGCAGGGGTTAACTACGAGCAGTACTTC. This sequence encodes CASSLEAGVNYEQYF. Full variable domain (outside the CDR3, taken from reference TRBV7-2 and TRBJ2-7): GAGVSQSPSNKVTEKGKDVELRCDPISGHTALYWYRQSLGQGLEFLIYFQGNSAPDKSGLPSDRFSAERTGGSVSTLTIQRTQQEDSAVYLCASSLEAGVNYEQYFGPGTRLTVT.

V and J are TRBV6-6 and TRBJ1-3, with a tentative D call TRBD1 (6 bases). There are 15 residues in the CDR3. The germline V and J ends were trimmed by 4 bases and 4 bases, with 14 bases remaining between them. The germline gives CDR1 MNHNY, CDR2 SVGAGI (reference sequence). CDR3 protein: CASSSLGALGNTIYF. The CDR3, as DNA: TGTGCCAGCAGTTCCCTGGGGGCGCTGGGAAACACCATATATTTT.

For this clone: A read error may explain this, as a much larger clone is one base away. Other DNA variants within this sample encode the same CDR3. The chain carries TRBV5-1 and TRBJ2-1, with 7 bases identical to TRBD2. V was pared by 5 bases and J by 6 bases, with 11 bases of the junction left unmatched. In germline, CDR1 is SGHRS, CDR2 YFSETQ. The length of the CDR3 is 15 residues. CDR3 in amino acids: CASSPSGRAANEQFF. The CDR3 DNA is TGCGCCAGCAGTCCTAGTGGGAGGGCGGCCAATGAGCAGTTCTTC. Full variable domain (missing parts from reference TRBV5-1 and TRBJ2-1): KAGVTQTPRYLIKTRGQQVTLSCSPISGHRSVSWYQQTPGQGLQFLFEYFSETQRNKGNFPGRFSGRQFSNSRSEMNVSTLELGDSALYLCASSPSGRAANEQFFGPGTRLTVL.

This clone was observed a few times. This rearrangement joins TRBV18 to TRBJ1-5; unclear D gene. The V end was cut by 4 bases, the J end by 5 bases, with 9 bases between. The CDR3 runs to 13 residues. Germline V gives CDR1 KGHSH, CDR2 LQKENI. CDR3 in amino acids: CASSLGIDQPQHF. The CDR3 nucleotides are TGTGCCAGCTCACTGGGAATCGATCAGCCCCAGCATTTT.

The chain has TRBV29-1 and TRBJ2-4, with TRBD2 as a possible D gene (6 bases). Germline CDR1 is SQVTM and CDR2 is ANQGSEA. V gave up 1 base and J gave up 9 bases, with 13 bases separating them. CDR3 length: 13 amino acids. The CDR3, as DNA: TGCAGCGTTGAAGGGACCGCGGGGAGCATTCAGTACTTC. Its translation is CSVEGTAGSIQYF.

This clone was detected once. The rearrangement joins TRBV5-1 to TRBJ1-3; D gene unclear. Looked up from germline, CDR1 is SGHRS and CDR2 is YFSETQ. This CDR3 comprises 14 residues. The germline V and J ends were trimmed by 1 base and 0 bases, with 5 bases remaining between them. The CDR3 is CASSLQNSGNTIYF. The DNA of the CDR3 is TGCGCCAGCAGCTTGCAGAACTCTGGAAACACCATATATTTT.

The chain employs TRBV7-8 and TRBJ1-1, with D possibly TRBD1 on 5 matching bases. Trimming stripped 2 bases from V and 1 base from J, with 14 bases between. The V gene's germline CDR1 is SGHVS and CDR2 FQNEAQ. There are 16 residues in the CDR3. The CDR3 spells CASSLQPDQGNTEAFF. CDR3 DNA sequence: TGTGCCAGCAGCTTACAGCCTGACCAGGGGAACACTGAAGCTTTCTTT.

The V call is TRBV5-3, the J call TRBJ2-2; 10 bases map to TRBD1. TRBV5-3 is given ORF status, its function remaining uncertain. Trimming cost V 6 bases and J 5 bases; bases outside gene matches: 13. This CDR3 spans 17 amino acids. The CDR3 protein is CARILTPGQGKTGELFF. DNA for the CDR3: TGTGCCAGAATCCTAACACCGGGACAGGGGAAAACCGGGGAGCTGTTTTTT.

This clone was seen once. The V call is TRBV7-3, the J call TRBJ2-1, with 11 bases matching TRBD2. Germline V gives CDR1 SGHTA, CDR2 FQGTGA. Trimming removed 5 bases from V and 12 bases from J; junction bases left unmatched: 9. CDR3 length equals 14 residues. The CDR3 loop reads CASSETGTSGRQFF. CDR3 sequence (DNA): TGTGCCAGCAGCGAAACCGGGACTAGCGGAAGGCAGTTCTTC.

The J gene is TRBJ1-3, the V gene TRBV5-1; TRBD1 is a possible D gene (5 bases). CDR3 size: 15 residues. V was shortened by 4 bases and J by 7 bases, with 18 bases between the two germline ends. The germline CDR1 and CDR2 sequences are SGHRS and YFSETQ. The CDR3 DNA follows: TGCGCCAGCAGCCCAAACTCAGGGCCGGGGAACACCATATATTTT. Translated: CASSPNSGPGNTIYF. The variable domain in full, completed from reference TRBV5-1 and TRBJ1-3, reads KAGVTQTPRYLIKTRGQQVTLSCSPISGHRSVSWYQQTPGQGLQFLFEYFSETQRNKGNFPGRFSGRQFSNSRSEMNVSTLELGDSALYLCASSPNSGPGNTIYFGEGSWLTVV.

This chain links TRBV28 with TRBJ1-2, with D hard to call. Germline V gene sequence: CDR1 MDHEN, CDR2 SYDVKM. This CDR3 comprises 11 residues. V was cut by 6 bases and J by 8 bases, with 10 bases left in between. Here the CDR3 reads CASSWLGGYTF. The CDR3 DNA reads TGTGCCAGCAGCTGGCTAGGGGGCTACACCTTC.

The chain uses TRBV2 and TRBJ2-1; TRBD2 matches at 10 bases. Germline CDR1 SNHLY, CDR2 FYNNEI. The trim removed 6 bases at V and 4 bases at J, leaving 6 bases unmatched. There are 15 residues in the CDR3. The CDR3 here is CASRARLAGYNEQFF. CDR3 nucleotide sequence: TGTGCCAGCAGGGCACGACTAGCGGGTTACAATGAGCAGTTCTTC.

The genes are TRBV20-1 and TRBJ2-7; no definite D call. Trimming pared 6 bases from V and 6 bases from J, leaving 9 bases between. From germline, CDR1 is DFQATT and CDR2 SNEGSKA (reference sequence). The CDR3 totals 10 residues. The CDR3: CSAYKSEQYF. In DNA form, the CDR3 reads TGCAGTGCCTATAAGAGCGAGCAGTACTTC.